The source of this T cell receptor (beta chain) is a study of identical twins. This clonotype was recorded at least ten times. Via MiXCR, TCRdb re-called the 5' RACE reads, giving one row per CDR3 protein. This repertoire shows roughly 700,000 distinct CDR3 sequences, about 9.4% found once; its top ten account for around 0.98%. Healthy Caucasians supplied all donations. With V trimmed by 2 bases and J by 3 bases, 7 bases remained unmatched. Germline V gene sequence: CDR1 LGHDT, CDR2 YNNKEL (reference sequence). The CDR3 has 16 residues. In addition, the sample was reused for a study of yellow fever vaccine responses in identical twins.

This sequence was found in a woman under 30 in good health. The sample consisted of PBMCs. The rearrangement joins TRBV3-1 to TRBJ2-7; 10 nucleotides line up with TRBD2. The CDR3 nucleotides read TGTGCCAGCAGCCAATATCTTAGCGGGAGGAGCTACGAGCAGTACTTC. This translates into CASSQYLSGRSYEQYF.